This is a list of T cell receptor beta chains from one sample in a study of cytomegalovirus exposure and HLA in healthy donors. Only in-frame clones appear in the TCRdb table, and some are missing; sequencing was by immunoSEQ multiplex PCR. The sample has about 300,000 clones; 86% are singletons. The specimen sequenced was PBMCs. All receptors derive from a man in his forties in good health and CMV-seropositive. Each CDR3 is given with its conserved first and last residue. A D gene is named only where the DNA matches it firmly. The size of a clone is reported for some rows only, either as once, few or many, or as a class for expanded clones.

j_call: TRBJ1-2
clone_size: -
d_call: TRBD1
v_call: TRBV9
cdr3_nt: TGTGCCAGCAGCCCCGGGACAGGGGCGCTACCCGGCTACACCTTC
cdr3_aa: CASSPGTGALPGYTF

j_call: TRBJ2-2
clone_size: once
d_call: -
v_call: TRBV19
cdr3_nt: TGTGCCAGTAGTGCCTACAGGAGGAACACCGGGGAGCTGTTTTTT
cdr3_aa: CASSAYRRNTGELFF

j_call: TRBJ1-2
clone_size: -
d_call: -
v_call: TRBV27
cdr3_nt: TGTGCCAGCAGAGAACACAACTATGGCTACACCTTC
cdr3_aa: CASREHNYGYTF

j_call: TRBJ2-1
clone_size: once
d_call: TRBD2
v_call: TRBV30
cdr3_nt: TGTGCCTGGAGTTCGGGGGGTAATGAGCAGTTCTTC
cdr3_aa: CAWSSGGNEQFF

j_call: TRBJ2-5
clone_size: -
d_call: -
v_call: TRBV27
cdr3_nt: TGTGCCAGCAGTTTATGGGGCGGAGGGACGGGAGAGACCCAGTACTTC
cdr3_aa: CASSLWGGGTGETQYF

j_call: TRBJ1-2
clone_size: -
d_call: -
v_call: TRBV18
cdr3_nt: TGTGCCAGCTCACCGTTCTTCGTAGGAGCTAACTATGGCTACACCTTC
cdr3_aa: CASSPFFVGANYGYTF

j_call: TRBJ1-2
clone_size: -
d_call: -
v_call: TRBV9
cdr3_nt: TGTGCCAGCTCTGGGCCCTATGGCTACACCTTC
cdr3_aa: CASSGPYGYTF

j_call: TRBJ2-7
clone_size: once
d_call: -
v_call: TRBV19
cdr3_nt: TGTGCCAGTAGCGGGACTCCGGCGCGGGAGCAGTACTTC
cdr3_aa: CASSGTPAREQYF

j_call: TRBJ2-3
clone_size: -
d_call: TRBD2
v_call: TRBV6-5
cdr3_nt: TGTGCCAGCAGCTCGCCTAGCGGTAGCACAGATACGCAGTATTTT
cdr3_aa: CASSSPSGSTDTQYF

j_call: TRBJ2-3
clone_size: -
d_call: TRBD2
v_call: TRBV28
cdr3_nt: TGTGCCAGCAGGGGGACTAGCGGGAGGGCCGCCTCAGATACGCAGTATTTT
cdr3_aa: CASRGTSGRAASDTQYF

j_call: TRBJ1-1
clone_size: few
d_call: -
v_call: TRBV28
cdr3_nt: TGTGCCAGCAGTTCCTGGCGGGACGCGATTCAAGCTTTCTTT
cdr3_aa: CASSSWRDAIQAFF

j_call: TRBJ2-1
clone_size: -
d_call: -
v_call: TRBV18
cdr3_nt: TGTGCCAGCTCACCGTACGGGAGAGACTACAATGAGCAGTTCTTC
cdr3_aa: CASSPYGRDYNEQFF

j_call: TRBJ2-7
clone_size: -
d_call: -
v_call: TRBV28
cdr3_nt: TGTGCCAGCAGTACAGGTCCCCTCTCCTACGAGCAGTACTTC
cdr3_aa: CASSTGPLSYEQYF

j_call: TRBJ1-4
clone_size: few
d_call: TRBD1
v_call: TRBV6-5
cdr3_nt: TGTGCCAGCAGGGAGGGACAGTATAATGAAAAACTGTTTTTT
cdr3_aa: CASREGQYNEKLFF

j_call: TRBJ2-3
clone_size: -
d_call: TRBD2
v_call: TRBV25-1
cdr3_nt: TGTGCCAGCAGTACCCAACTAGCGGGGATCTCCACAGATACGCAGTATTTT
cdr3_aa: CASSTQLAGISTDTQYF

j_call: TRBJ2-7
clone_size: -
d_call: -
v_call: TRBV30
cdr3_nt: TGTGCCTGGAACCCAGGGGGGAACGAGCAGTACTTC
cdr3_aa: CAWNPGGNEQYF

j_call: TRBJ2-7
clone_size: -
d_call: -
v_call: TRBV10-1
cdr3_nt: TGCGCCAGCTGCGACTCAGCGCTTAAACGGGACTCCTCCTACGAGCAGTACTTC
cdr3_aa: CASCDSALKRDSSYEQYF

j_call: TRBJ2-7
clone_size: -
d_call: TRBD2
v_call: TRBV19
cdr3_nt: TGTGCCAGTAGTATGGGAGGGGACGTGCTAGAGCAGTACTTC
cdr3_aa: CASSMGGDVLEQYF

j_call: TRBJ2-7
clone_size: -
d_call: TRBD1
v_call: TRBV28
cdr3_nt: TGTGCCAGCAGTGTAACAGGGGGGTCCGGCTACGAGCAGTACTTC
cdr3_aa: CASSVTGGSGYEQYF

j_call: TRBJ1-1
clone_size: few
d_call: -
v_call: TRBV6-5
cdr3_nt: TGTGCCAGCAGCACTGGACAGCTTGACACTGAAGCTTTCTTT
cdr3_aa: CASSTGQLDTEAFF

j_call: TRBJ2-7
clone_size: -
d_call: TRBD2
v_call: TRBV5-4
cdr3_nt: TGTGCCAGCAGCCGCCCGACTAGCCCCTACGAGCAGTACTTC
cdr3_aa: CASSRPTSPYEQYF

j_call: TRBJ2-1
clone_size: -
d_call: TRBD2
v_call: TRBV5-6
cdr3_nt: TGTGCCAGCAGCTTCGATAGCGGGCCCTCCTACAATGAGCAGTTCTTC
cdr3_aa: CASSFDSGPSYNEQFF

j_call: TRBJ2-2
clone_size: -
d_call: -
v_call: TRBV19
cdr3_nt: TGTGCCAGTAGTATAGGTCGGGGGGCGAAGGCCGGGGAGCTGTTTTTT
cdr3_aa: CASSIGRGAKAGELFF

j_call: TRBJ1-1
clone_size: -
d_call: -
v_call: TRBV9
cdr3_nt: TGTGCCAGCAGGGGGGGGTTAGGGAACACTGAAGCTTTCTTT
cdr3_aa: CASRGGLGNTEAFF

j_call: TRBJ1-2
clone_size: -
d_call: -
v_call: TRBV11-2
cdr3_nt: TGTGCCAGCAGCTTAGACCCAGGCCCCTATGGCTACACCTTC
cdr3_aa: CASSLDPGPYGYTF

j_call: TRBJ1-1
clone_size: once
d_call: TRBD1
v_call: TRBV7-7
cdr3_nt: TGTGCTAGCAGCCGCGGGACAGAACGACCAGGGACTCTGAACACTGAAGCTTTCTTT
cdr3_aa: CASSRGTERPGTLNTEAFF

j_call: TRBJ2-2
clone_size: -
d_call: TRBD2
v_call: TRBV19
cdr3_nt: TGTGCCAGTAGTATTTCCGAGCTACTAGCGGGAGGGCCGGGGGAGCTGTTTTTT
cdr3_aa: CASSISELLAGGPGELFF

j_call: TRBJ2-2
clone_size: -
d_call: TRBD1
v_call: TRBV7-9
cdr3_nt: TGTGCCAGCAGCTACGACGGGACAGGGGGCCCCGGGGAGCTGTTTTTT
cdr3_aa: CASSYDGTGGPGELFF

j_call: TRBJ2-2
clone_size: -
d_call: -
v_call: TRBV5-6
cdr3_nt: TGTGCCAGCAGCCCCTTTAGGACTACCGGGGAGCTGTTTTTT
cdr3_aa: CASSPFRTTGELFF

j_call: TRBJ2-5
clone_size: once
d_call: -
v_call: TRBV6-5
cdr3_nt: TGTGCCAGCAGCTCAGGACAACTGAAGAGAGAGACCCAGTACTTC
cdr3_aa: CASSSGQLKRETQYF

j_call: TRBJ1-1
clone_size: -
d_call: -
v_call: TRBV15
cdr3_nt: TGTGCCGGCAAGCGATGGATGAACACTGAAGCTTTCTTT
cdr3_aa: CAGKRWMNTEAFF

j_call: TRBJ2-1
clone_size: -
d_call: -
v_call: TRBV27
cdr3_nt: TGTGCCAGCAGTTTGGTGGCAGGGATCTACAATGAGCAGTTCTTC
cdr3_aa: CASSLVAGIYNEQFF

j_call: TRBJ2-2
clone_size: -
d_call: TRBD2
v_call: TRBV19
cdr3_nt: TGTGCCAGTAGTAGGAGGACGGGAGGTGGGTCGACCGGGGAGCTGTTTTTT
cdr3_aa: CASSRRTGGGSTGELFF

j_call: TRBJ2-1
clone_size: -
d_call: -
v_call: TRBV15
cdr3_nt: TGTGCCACCGGCAGGGAGGCCTACAATGAGCAGTTCTTC
cdr3_aa: CATGREAYNEQFF

j_call: TRBJ2-7
clone_size: -
d_call: TRBD1
v_call: TRBV10-3
cdr3_nt: TGTGCCATCAGCGACAGGGGGCGTTCAGGGACTCTTGTTCCCTACGAGCAGTACTTC
cdr3_aa: CAISDRGRSGTLVPYEQYF

j_call: TRBJ2-4
clone_size: -
d_call: -
v_call: TRBV19
cdr3_nt: TGTGCCAGTAGTAAAAAGGCCAGAGAGGCCATTCAGTACTTC
cdr3_aa: CASSKKAREAIQYF

j_call: TRBJ2-1
clone_size: -
d_call: -
v_call: TRBV18
cdr3_nt: TGTGCCAGCTCACTCGACTCCAATGAGCAGTTCTTC
cdr3_aa: CASSLDSNEQFF

j_call: TRBJ1-1
clone_size: once
d_call: TRBD1
v_call: TRBV27
cdr3_nt: TGTGCCAGCAGGGGACAGGGGTTGACTGAAGCTTTCTTT
cdr3_aa: CASRGQGLTEAFF

j_call: TRBJ2-5
clone_size: -
d_call: TRBD1
v_call: TRBV5-1
cdr3_nt: TGCGCCAGCAGCTCCCCAGGGGGCCAAGAGACCCAGTACTTC
cdr3_aa: CASSSPGGQETQYF

j_call: TRBJ2-7
clone_size: once
d_call: TRBD1
v_call: TRBV18
cdr3_nt: TGTGCCAGCTCACCCCGACAGGGTCTTTCCCACGAGCAGTACTTC
cdr3_aa: CASSPRQGLSHEQYF

j_call: TRBJ2-7
clone_size: -
d_call: -
v_call: TRBV6-1
cdr3_nt: TGTGCCAGCAGTCAAGGAGGTTGGACAGCCTACGAGCAGTACTTC
cdr3_aa: CASSQGGWTAYEQYF

j_call: TRBJ2-7
clone_size: -
d_call: TRBD1
v_call: TRBV28
cdr3_nt: TGTGCCAGCAGTTGGCAGGGGGTCACCTACGAGCAGTACTTC
cdr3_aa: CASSWQGVTYEQYF

j_call: TRBJ2-3
clone_size: -
d_call: TRBD1
v_call: TRBV7-8
cdr3_nt: TGTGCCAGCAGCTTAGGGGGGACAGGGTCCCTCCCTTACACAGATACGCAGTATTTT
cdr3_aa: CASSLGGTGSLPYTDTQYF

j_call: TRBJ2-7
clone_size: -
d_call: -
v_call: TRBV19
cdr3_nt: TGTAATCCACCGCTGCGACAGCCCCTGGAGCAGTACTTC
cdr3_aa: CNPPLRQPLEQYF

j_call: TRBJ1-1
clone_size: -
d_call: -
v_call: TRBV9
cdr3_nt: TGTGCCAGCAGCCCATCGACAGAGACTGAAGCTTTCTTT
cdr3_aa: CASSPSTETEAFF

j_call: TRBJ2-5
clone_size: -
d_call: TRBD2
v_call: TRBV27
cdr3_nt: TGTGCCAGCAGTTTATCCCATCCGGGACTACGAGGAGAGACCCAGTACTTC
cdr3_aa: CASSLSHPGLRGETQYF

j_call: TRBJ2-7
clone_size: -
d_call: TRBD1
v_call: TRBV7-9
cdr3_nt: TGTGCCAGCAGCCAACCCGGGACAGGGTTCTACGAGCAGCACTTC
cdr3_aa: CASSQPGTGFYEQHF

j_call: TRBJ2-2
clone_size: once
d_call: TRBD1
v_call: TRBV4-3
cdr3_nt: TGCGCCAGCAGCCAACTAAACAGGGGGCCCACCGGGGAGCTGTTTTTT
cdr3_aa: CASSQLNRGPTGELFF

j_call: TRBJ2-5
clone_size: -
d_call: TRBD2
v_call: TRBV28
cdr3_nt: TGTGCCAGCAGCCCTCTGGGACTAGCGGGACAAGAGACCCAGTACTTC
cdr3_aa: CASSPLGLAGQETQYF

j_call: TRBJ2-3
clone_size: -
d_call: TRBD2
v_call: TRBV9
cdr3_nt: TGTGCCAGCAGCCCCTGGGGAGGGGCAACAGATACGCAGTATTTT
cdr3_aa: CASSPWGGATDTQYF

j_call: TRBJ2-7
clone_size: -
d_call: TRBD2
v_call: TRBV7-9
cdr3_nt: TGTGCCAGCAGCCCTGAGGGACTAGCGGGAGTCGAGCAGTACTTC
cdr3_aa: CASSPEGLAGVEQYF

j_call: TRBJ2-5
clone_size: -
d_call: -
v_call: TRBV10-3
cdr3_nt: TGTGCCATCAGTGGACAGTCACAAGAGACCCAGTACTTC
cdr3_aa: CAISGQSQETQYF

j_call: TRBJ2-2
clone_size: -
d_call: TRBD1
v_call: TRBV5-4
cdr3_nt: TGTGCCAGCAGCTCGCCGACAGGGAAGAAAACCGGGGAGCTGTTTTTT
cdr3_aa: CASSSPTGKKTGELFF